This T cell receptor (beta chain) is from a study of T-cell reconstitution after alpha-beta-depleted transplantation in children (dated by TCRdb to about 2016). Looking at the study overall: T-cell immune reconstitution after TCRalphabeta/CD19-depleted allogeneic hematopoietic cell transplantation in children was quantitatively tracked in the study by means of TCR repertoire profiling. The paper as a whole reports these results and caveats: Over subsequent months, a decline in hyperexpanded clone frequencies was noted, and after one year, T-cell counts and TCRbeta diversity were mostly ascribed to newly produced T cells. In some patients, the high TCRbeta diversity seen at day 60 was put down to recipient T cells and intrathymic progenitors that had survived conditioning. The apparently early recovery of alphabetaT-cell counts about two months after transplant reportedly depended on only several hundred rapidly expanded clones that came from non-depleted graft cells.

The treatment or condition label, as the study defines it: allogeneic hematopoietic cell transplantation with graft depleted of TCRalphabeta T cells and CD19 B cells. Transplant recipients were children who received TCRalphabeta/CD19-depleted allogeneic hematopoietic cell grafts. A remark on this clonotype: Its binding antigen is unknown. No per-base quality is available; no much larger clone lies one base away.

The library was made by PCR. Sequenced on an Illumina HiSeq 2500. Molecular barcoding was employed in the preparation of TCR libraries, with unique molecular identifiers being used to normalize TCRbeta repertoire quantification. TCRdb took the public reads, trimmed them with fastp at Q25, ran MiXCR for clone calling and kept in-frame beta chains. Duplicate CDR3 protein sequences are folded into a single record with the most common DNA and genes. In this sample the table shows 140,000 or so distinct CDR3 sequences, 8.8% of which occur a single time. The leading ten clones occupy about a sixth of the sample. Per the germline V gene (reference sequence), LNHNV is the CDR1 and YYDKDF is the CDR2. Between the V and J ends, shortened by 0 bases and 4 bases respectively, the junction contains 12 bases. The CDR3 has 15 amino acids, counting the end cysteine and phenylalanine. The only DNA kept is the CDR3, 45 bases in frame from the first base.

This receptor chain uses TRBV15 and TRBJ2-5, and perhaps TRBD1 as D gene, on 5 matching bases. The source was PBMCs, mostly from graft donor cells, collected 180 days after TCRalphabeta/CD19-depleted stem cell transplant. The source is a female patient aged 2-9 years who had a stem cell transplant for congenital amegakaryocytic thrombocytopenia, so the T cells may come from the graft donor. The CDR3 here reads CATSRDAQGRETQYF. The nucleotide sequence reads as follows: TGTGCCACCAGCAGAGATGCTCAGGGTCGAGAGACCCAGTACTTC.